What follows is one T cell receptor beta chain and its context. Germline trimming cut 3 bases from V and 4 bases from J; bases unmatched to any gene: 12. Per the germline V gene, CDR1 is KGHDR and CDR2 is SFDVKD. The CDR3 totals 17 residues. The entry originates in a study of blood T cell repertoires in COVID-19. Profiled with immunoSEQ multiplex PCR; TCRdb holds only in-frame clones, not every one. The table records 240,000 or so clones, roughly nine tenths of them present only once. The source material was peripheral blood. The chain links TRBV24-1 to TRBJ2-3; 7 bases line up with TRBD2. This receptor was taken from a man in his fifties or sixties with acute or convalescent COVID-19. CDR3 DNA: TGTGCCACCAGTGATGCAGCGGGACCCAGCTCACCAGATACGCAGTATTTT. Encoded protein: CATSDAAGPSSPDTQYF.